Below are 31 T cell receptor beta chains sequenced from a single sample in a study of T-cell reconstitution after alpha-beta-depleted transplantation in children (dated by TCRdb to between 2015 and 2016). The treatment or condition label on this specimen signifies: allogeneic hematopoietic cell transplantation with graft depleted of TCRalphabeta T cells and CD19 B cells. Library generation was performed with PCR. Sequenced using an Illumina HiSeq 2500. TCR library preparation used molecular barcoding, with unique molecular identifiers applied to normalize quantification of the TCRbeta repertoire. TCRdb reprocessed the public reads (quality trimming at Q25 with fastp, clone calling with MiXCR) and kept in-frame beta chains. CDR3 protein duplicates are merged, each entry listing the most common genes and DNA. The sample yields 700,000 to 950,000 distinct CDR3 sequences; under 20% were counted once. Roughly 5% of the sample goes to the ten largest clones.

Source: PBMCs, mostly from graft donor cells, taken 360 days after TCRalphabeta/CD19-depleted stem cell transplant. The receptors here all came from a male patient younger than 18 who had a stem cell transplant for acute lymphoblastic leukemia, so the T cells may come from the graft donor.

This clonotype was seen more than once but under ten times. The rearrangement joins TRBV2 to TRBJ2-1, with 11 bases matching TRBD2. The CDR3 covers 18 residues. CDR1 is SNHLY and CDR2 is FYNNEI in the germline V gene. The V segment lost 3 bases and the J segment 2 bases; nucleotides outside the gene matches: 9. This chain's CDR3 is CASSDGLAGGLAYNEQFF. CDR3 sequence (DNA): TGTGCCAGCAGTGATGGGCTAGCGGGAGGCCTCGCCTACAATGAGCAGTTCTTC.

The rearrangement joins TRBV6-6 to TRBJ1-3; 9 nucleotides align to TRBD1. Trimming cost V 6 bases and J 8 bases; bases outside gene matches: 5. Germline assignment: CDR1 MNHNY and CDR2 SVGAGI (reference sequence). The CDR3 contains 13 residues. CDR3: CASSTQGAHTIYF. CDR3 DNA: TGTGCCAGCAGCACACAGGGGGCTCACACCATATATTTT.

This clonotype was recorded only once. For the CDR3, the DNA is TGTGCCAGACTCCTTTCCGGGACTGGACTCTCTGGGGCCAACGTCCTGACTTTC. It translates to CARLLSGTGLSGANVLTF. This rearrangement joins TRBV6-1 to TRBJ2-6; possibly TRBD2 for D (6 bases). V was pared by 9 bases and J by 0 bases, with 21 bases between. Per germline, CDR1 MNHNS and CDR2 SASEGT. CDR3 size: 18 residues.

This clonotype was seen a handful of times. This chain connects TRBV20-1 to TRBJ2-5; 8 nucleotides align to TRBD1. The CDR3 has 14 residues. Germline assignment: CDR1 DFQATT and CDR2 SNEGSKA (reference sequence). The J segment lost 3 bases and the V segment lost 6 bases, leaving 9 bases of the junction unmatched. CDR3 region: CSAPGGALKETQYF. In DNA, the CDR3 is TGCAGTGCCCCAGGGGGCGCGCTGAAAGAGACCCAGTACTTC.

This chain joins TRBV12-3 or TRBV12-4 and TRBJ2-3, with 8 bases that match TRBD2. The CDR3 sequence is 14 residues long. With V trimmed by 8 bases and J by 2 bases, 6 bases remained unmatched. The CDR3 reads CASLRGLATDTQYF. In DNA form, the CDR3 reads TGTGCCAGCCTCAGAGGACTAGCCACAGATACGCAGTATTTT.

The chain employs TRBV7-9 and TRBJ2-3; D ambiguous. Germline CDR1 SEHNR, CDR2 FQNEAQ (reference sequence). The V end was cut by 8 bases, the J end by 4 bases, with 13 bases between. CDR3 length equals 13 residues. CDR3 coding DNA: TGTGCCAGCCTCGCCTCCCAGTCAGATACGCAGTATTTT. Translation: CASLASQSDTQYF.

This clonotype was seen a few times. The chain has TRBV10-3 and TRBJ2-7, with 7 bases identical to TRBD1. This CDR3 is 14 amino acids long. With V trimmed by 4 bases and J by 0 bases, 3 bases remained unmatched. From germline, CDR1 is ENHRY and CDR2 SYGVKD. The CDR3 loop is CAISGGQSSYEQYF. Written as DNA, the CDR3 is TGTGCCATCAGTGGGGGACAGAGCTCCTACGAGCAGTACTTC.

Ten or more counts support this clonotype. The gene calls are TRBV7-9 and TRBJ2-3, with D maybe TRBD2 (6 bases). The germline CDR1 and CDR2 sequences are SEHNR and FQNEAQ (reference sequence). The CDR3 length is 14 residues. As DNA, the CDR3 is TGTGATACGGGGGAGCGGATATTCACAGATACGCAGTATTTT. Protein: CDTGERIFTDTQYF.

This chain links TRBV12-5 with TRBJ2-7, with TRBD2 identical over 14 bases. The junction had 7 bases not matched to a gene; V was cut back by 2 bases and J by 1 base. Germline-derived CDR1 and CDR2 are LGHNT and FRNRAP. The CDR3 has 18 amino acids. CDR3 amino acids: CASGLKGLAGAGSYEQYF. Here the CDR3 DNA reads TGTGCTAGTGGTTTGAAGGGACTAGCGGGAGCGGGGTCCTACGAGCAGTACTTC. The variable domain in full, with the rest retrieved from reference TRBV12-5 and TRBJ2-7, is DARVTQTPRHKVTEMGQEVTMRCQPILGHNTVFWYRQTMMQGLELLAYFRNRAPLDDSGMPKDRFSAEMPDATLATLKIQPSEPRDSAVYFCASGLKGLAGAGSYEQYFGPGTRLTVT.

The genes are TRBV6-1 and TRBJ2-7, with D perhaps assigned TRBD1 or TRBD2 (5 bases each). Trimming cost V 6 bases and J 2 bases, with 14 bases left between them. CDR3 size: 14 residues. Germline values: CDR1 MNHNS, CDR2 SASEGT. For the CDR3, the DNA is TGTGCCAGCAGCCCGAGGGGTTCCACCTACGAGCAGTACTTC. Translation: CASSPRGSTYEQYF.

The chain uses TRBV5-6 and TRBJ2-3; D uncertain. The CDR3 totals 17 residues. Trimming left V 0 bases short and J 2 bases short, with 16 bases between. Germline CDR1 is SGHDT and CDR2 is YYEEEE. In nucleotides, the CDR3 is TGTGCCAGCAGCTTGGTCCTCAGCATTCCCCACACAGATACGCAGTATTTT. Translated, it gives CASSLVLSIPHTDTQYF.

The chain employs TRBV7-3 and TRBJ2-6; D gene unclear. The CDR3 sequence is 15 residues long. Deletions cut 7 bases from V and 0 bases from J, with 10 bases between. Germline CDR1 and CDR2: SGHTA and FQGTGA. Here the CDR3 DNA reads TGTGCCAGCACCCATGGGCCCTCTGGGGCCAACGTCCTGACTTTC. Translated, it gives CASTHGPSGANVLTF.

This clonotype was observed many times. The chain links TRBV4-2 to TRBJ2-7, with 7 bases that match TRBD1. Germline CDR1 is LGHNA and CDR2 is YNFKEQ. Germline trimming cut 0 bases from V and 6 bases from J; bases unmatched to any gene: 5. CDR3 size: 14 residues. CDR3: CASSQEISGGEQYF. CDR3 sequence (DNA): TGTGCCAGCAGCCAAGAAATATCAGGGGGCGAGCAGTACTTC.

This clonotype was seen more than once but under ten times. CDR3 residues: CASSLEERRETQYF. The CDR3 DNA reads TGTGCCAGCAGCTTAGAGGAGCGGAGAGAGACCCAGTACTTC. The chain couples TRBV7-9 to TRBJ2-5, with D possibly TRBD2 on 5 matching bases. Deletions cut 1 base from V and 4 bases from J, with 10 bases between. Germline V gene lookup returns CDR1 SEHNR and CDR2 FQNEAQ (reference sequence). The CDR3 runs to 14 residues.

The CDR3 DNA is TGCAGTGCTCCCCGACTAGCGGGAGCAGGCGAGCAGTACTTC. As protein: CSAPRLAGAGEQYF. V is TRBV20-1 and J is TRBJ2-7; 12 nucleotides line up with TRBD2. Germline lookup yields CDR1 DFQATT and CDR2 SNEGSKA (reference sequence). J gave up 6 bases and V 5 bases, and 8 bases lay outside the gene matches. The CDR3 is 14 amino acids.

This clonotype was detected only a few times. The rearrangement joins TRBV29-1 to TRBJ2-2; possible D gene TRBD2, 5 bases. CDR1 is SQVTM, CDR2 ANQGSEA, per germline. V was shortened by 0 bases and J by 5 bases, with 10 bases between the two germline ends. The CDR3 length is 14 residues. This chain's CDR3 is CSVEDERGTGELFF. CDR3 nucleotides: TGCAGCGTTGAAGATGAGAGAGGGACCGGGGAGCTGTTTTTT.

This clonotype was recorded a few times. The rearrangement links TRBV4-1 to TRBJ2-5; weak D call: TRBD2 (6 bases). Trimming stripped 4 bases from V and 5 bases from J, with 20 bases between. The CDR3 is 16 residues long. CDR1 MGHRA and CDR2 YSYEKL come from the germline V gene. CDR3 loop: CASSPIGGIIRETQYF. For the CDR3, the DNA is TGCGCCAGCAGCCCGATCGGCGGGATCATAAGGGAGACCCAGTACTTC.

The chain has TRBV4-1 and TRBJ2-4, with unresolved D. The length of the CDR3 is 15 residues. V gave up 1 base and J gave up 6 bases, with 13 bases separating them. Germline CDR1 is MGHRA and CDR2 is YSYEKL. Here the CDR3 reads CASSQVASVLNIQYF. CDR3 bases: TGCGCCAGCAGCCAAGTCGCCAGCGTATTAAACATTCAGTACTTC.

This clonotype was seen a handful of times. The rearrangement uses TRBV28 and TRBJ2-6; D is unresolved. The CDR3 consists of 16 residues. Trimming pared 1 base from V and 0 bases from J, leaving 7 bases between. Germline values: CDR1 MDHEN, CDR2 SYDVKM. CDR3 in amino acids: CASSLFAISGANVLTF. The CDR3 region has the DNA TGTGCCAGCAGTTTATTCGCGATCTCTGGGGCCAACGTCCTGACTTTC.

This clonotype was counted many times. The gene calls are TRBV5-1 and TRBJ2-7; 7 bases fit TRBD1. The germline V gene encodes CDR1 SGHRS and CDR2 YFSETQ. This CDR3 spans 15 amino acids. J gave up 0 bases and V 2 bases, and 5 bases lay outside the gene matches. CDR3 nucleotides: TGCGCCAGCAGCTTCGAGGGGGCGGCCTCCTACGAGCAGTACTTC. Encoded protein: CASSFEGAASYEQYF.

The CDR3 protein is CASGPAGELFF. In nucleotides, the CDR3 is TGTGCCAGCGGGCCGGCCGGGGAGCTGTTTTTT. The J gene is TRBJ2-2, the V gene TRBV12-3 or TRBV12-4; no clear D. The V gene lost 8 bases and the J gene lost 6 bases, with 7 bases spanning the gap. The CDR3 is 11 residues long.

The sample holds a few counts of this clonotype. This chain uses TRBV7-9 with TRBJ2-1; TRBD2 matches at 7 bases. The CDR3 extends over 15 amino acids. V lost 3 bases and J lost 5; bases outside the gene matches: 7. Germline V gene data show CDR1 as SEHNR and CDR2 as FQNEAQ (reference sequence). The CDR3 loop is CASSLRGGPNNEQFF. CDR3 nucleotide sequence: TGTGCCAGCAGCTTGCGCGGGGGACCTAACAATGAGCAGTTCTTC.

This clonotype has a handful of counts. The V call is TRBV24-1, the J call TRBJ2-1; D remains unclear. CDR3 size: 16 residues. Germline loops: CDR1 KGHDR, CDR2 SFDVKD. Trimming took 2 bases from V and 4 from J, leaving 14 bases between them. Here the CDR3 reads CATSDSALRGYNEQFF. As DNA, the CDR3 is TGTGCCACCAGTGATTCGGCCCTACGAGGATACAATGAGCAGTTCTTC.

The rearrangement joins TRBV5-1 to TRBJ1-6; D is ambiguous. The CDR3 loop spans 16 amino acids. Germline values: CDR1 SGHRS, CDR2 YFSETQ. V lost 2 bases, J lost 8 bases, and 17 bases lay in between. In DNA form, the CDR3 reads TGCGCCAGCAGCTTCAGGTGGCGCCGAAGGGATTCACCCCTCCACTTT. Translation: CASSFRWRRRDSPLHF.

The chain couples TRBV4-1 to TRBJ1-3; D gene unclear. The V gene lost 0 bases and the J gene lost 2 bases, with 5 bases spanning the gap. The CDR3 contains 14 residues. Germline V gives CDR1 MGHRA, CDR2 YSYEKL. The CDR3, as DNA: TGCGCCAGCAGCCAAGAATCCGCTGGAAACACCATATATTTT. Translated: CASSQESAGNTIYF.

This clonotype was recorded a few times. The J gene is TRBJ2-3, the V gene TRBV7-9; TRBD2 matches 15 bases. The CDR3 contains 17 residues. Trimming removed 5 bases from V and 4 bases from J; junction bases left unmatched: 7. The germline V gene has CDR1 SEHNR and CDR2 FQNEAQ (reference sequence). In DNA, the CDR3 is TGTGCCAGCAGCCCCCCGGGACTAGCGGGAGGATCAGATACGCAGTATTTT. Its translation is CASSPPGLAGGSDTQYF.

V usage is TRBV6-5 and J usage is TRBJ1-3; TRBD1 matches 11 bases. The CDR3 runs to 16 residues. V lost 2 bases, J lost 7 bases, and 7 bases stayed unmatched. The V gene's germline CDR1 is MNHEY and CDR2 SVGAGI. The CDR3 DNA follows: TGTGCCAGCAGTTACAAATCCGGACAGGGGGCGAACACCATATATTTT. Translation gives CASSYKSGQGANTIYF.

This clonotype was observed a handful of times. The chain recombines TRBV2 with TRBJ2-7; 7 bases fit TRBD1. After removal of 3 bases from V and 1 base from J, the junction contained 9 bases not matched to a gene. Germline V gene lookup returns CDR1 SNHLY and CDR2 FYNNEI. The CDR3 length is 16 residues. CDR3 coding DNA: TGTGCCAGCAGTGATTGGGGTGTCAGGGGGTCCTACGAGCAGTACTTC. It codes for CASSDWGVRGSYEQYF.

This clonotype has at least ten counts. The rearrangement uses TRBV10-3 and TRBJ2-2; maybe TRBD2 (5 bases). Looked up from germline, CDR1 is ENHRY and CDR2 is SYGVKD. This CDR3 comprises 14 residues. V lost 4 bases to trimming and J lost 6 bases, with 12 bases between them. The CDR3: CAISVQVGAGELFF. The CDR3 nucleotides read TGTGCCATCAGTGTGCAGGTCGGGGCCGGGGAGCTGTTTTTT.

This clonotype was counted between two and nine times. This chain connects TRBV7-9 to TRBJ1-1, with D possibly TRBD1 on 5 matching bases. CDR3 length: 15 amino acids. Between the trimmed V and J ends, which lost 1 base and 5 bases, there was a span of 14 bases. CDR1 is SEHNR, CDR2 FQNEAQ, per germline (reference sequence). The CDR3 sequence: CASSLDGTRNTEAFF. The CDR3 DNA reads as TGTGCCAGCAGCTTAGATGGGACTCGGAATACTGAAGCTTTCTTT.

The CDR3 loop reads CASSLQGEGSSPLHF. In DNA, the CDR3 is TGCGCCAGCAGCTTGCAGGGGGAAGGTAGTTCACCCCTCCACTTT. J is TRBJ1-6 and V is TRBV5-1; TRBD1 matches at 7 bases. From germline, CDR1 is SGHRS and CDR2 YFSETQ. The CDR3 spans 15 residues. With V trimmed by 1 base and J by 9 bases, 7 bases remained unmatched.